The 23 T cell receptor beta chains listed next were all sequenced from one sample in a study of cytomegalovirus exposure and HLA in healthy donors. PCR used 60 Vbeta primers and 13 Jbeta primers. Sequencing used immunoSEQ multiplex PCR; TCRdb keeps in-frame clones, though not all of them. The sample contains some 150,000 clones, 75% to 85% of which appear only once. Sequencing was done on a sample of PBMCs. The receptors come from a male donor in good health and CMV-seronegative.

This chain connects TRBV7-2 to TRBJ2-5; maybe TRBD1 (5 bases). Trimming removed 3 bases from V and 5 bases from J, with 13 bases in between. CDR1 is SGHTA, CDR2 FQGNSA, per germline. CDR3 size: 14 residues. DNA of the CDR3: TGTGCCAGCAGCTTTCTGGGGCAAGGGGAGACCCAGTACTTC. This codes for CASSFLGQGETQYF.

This rearrangement joins TRBV18 to TRBJ1-2; D might be TRBD1 (6 bases). Germline CDR1 KGHSH, CDR2 LQKENI. The CDR3 has 13 amino acids. V was cut by 6 bases and J by 4 bases, with 12 bases left in between. CDR3 amino acids: CASSYDRRYGYTF. The CDR3, as DNA: TGTGCCAGCTCGTACGACAGGCGCTATGGCTACACCTTC.

The chain joins TRBV7-2 to TRBJ2-1, with 12 bases lining up with TRBD2. With V trimmed by 4 bases and J by 3 bases, 4 bases remained unmatched. This CDR3 spans 16 amino acids. Germline CDR1 reads SGHTA; CDR2 reads FQGNSA. The DNA for the CDR3 is TGTGCCAGCAGCTCCCTAGCGGGGGGGGTCTACAATGAGCAGTTCTTC. This translates into CASSSLAGGVYNEQFF.

The chain is built from TRBV5-6 and TRBJ1-2; 7 nucleotides line up with TRBD1. Germline V lookup: CDR1 SGHDT, CDR2 YYEEEE. The V segment lost 3 bases and the J segment 4 bases; nucleotides outside the gene matches: 3. The length of the CDR3 is 13 residues. The CDR3 sequence is CASSSQGSYGYTF. The CDR3 DNA is TGTGCCAGCAGCTCACAGGGGTCCTATGGCTACACCTTC.

This chain connects TRBV27 to TRBJ2-5; no reliable D call. Matching the DNA end better, TRBJ2-7 makes the J call doubtful. The CDR3 loop spans 14 amino acids. The V gene's germline CDR1 is MNHEY and CDR2 SMNVEV (reference sequence). The CDR3 coding sequence is TGTGCCAGCAGTTTAAGGGTTCTGGACTACGAGCAGTACTTC. Protein product: CASSLRVLDYEQYF.

The chain recombines TRBV4-3 with TRBJ2-7, with a weak D call TRBD1 (6 bases). V gave up 4 bases and J gave up 4 bases, with 11 bases separating them. The length of the CDR3 is 13 residues. The germline V gene encodes CDR1 LGHNA and CDR2 YSLEER. CDR3 residues: CASSRDTVYEQYF. The DNA of the CDR3 is TGCGCCAGCAGCCGGGACACCGTTTACGAGCAGTACTTC.

The V call is TRBV19, the J call TRBJ1-4; 8 bases are shared with TRBD1. The CDR3 totals 17 residues. V lost 5 bases to trimming and J lost 7 bases; unmatched junction nucleotides: 15. The germline V gene has CDR1 LNHDA and CDR2 SQIVND (reference sequence). The CDR3 spells CASSVRISGGAGEKLFF. The DNA for the CDR3 is TGTGCCAGTAGTGTCAGGATTTCAGGGGGCGCGGGTGAAAAACTGTTTTTT.

This sequence joins TRBV7-8 and TRBJ2-1, with 9 bases lining up with TRBD2. The germline V gene has CDR1 SGHVS and CDR2 FQNEAQ. The J segment lost 2 bases and the V segment lost 1 base, leaving 3 bases of the junction unmatched. The CDR3 is 16 residues long. The CDR3: CASSLGGGGAYNEQFF. The CDR3 DNA sequence: TGTGCCAGCAGCTTAGGGGGCGGGGGGGCCTACAATGAGCAGTTCTTC. The variable domain in full, with the rest retrieved from reference TRBV7-8 and TRBJ2-1, is GAGVSQSPRYKVAKRGQDVALRCDPISGHVSLFWYQQALGQGPEFLTYFQNEAQLDKSGLPSDRFFAERPEGSVSTLKIQRTQQEDSAVYLCASSLGGGGAYNEQFFGPGTRLTVL.

This clone has only one observation. V is TRBV27 and J is TRBJ2-1; 12 bases fit TRBD2. V trimming: 4 bases; J trimming: 9 bases; junction bases outside the gene matches: 10. Germline V CDR1 and CDR2: MNHEY, SMNVEV (reference sequence). The CDR3 runs 16 residues. The CDR3 bases are TGTGCCAGCAGTTGGAGGGCTAGCGGGGGGGCAAGTGAGCAGTTCTTC. Translation gives CASSWRASGGASEQFF.

The genes are TRBV19 and TRBJ2-5; weak D call: TRBD2 (7 bases). Per germline, CDR1 LNHDA and CDR2 SQIVND (reference sequence). CDR3 length: 22 amino acids. V was clipped by 2 bases and J by 2 bases, with 33 bases between them. The CDR3 DNA is TGTGCCAGTAGTATAAGGGTAGTTTCCGGGGGGCTCCTAAACAGCGGACAAGAGACCCAGTACTTC. Its protein is CASSIRVVSGGLLNSGQETQYF.

V and J are TRBV10-3 and TRBJ1-1, with 8 nucleotides matching TRBD1. The germline V gene encodes CDR1 ENHRY and CDR2 SYGVKD. CDR3 length equals 15 residues. Losses at the gene ends were 4 bases for V and 2 bases for J; bases not matched to a gene: 6. The CDR3 spells CAISGGTGHNTEAFF. In DNA form, the CDR3 reads TGTGCCATCAGTGGCGGGACAGGCCATAACACTGAAGCTTTCTTT.

The chain couples TRBV7-2 to TRBJ2-1; 12 bases line up with TRBD2. Germline CDR1 and CDR2: SGHTA and FQGNSA. CDR3 length: 15 amino acids. The V gene end was trimmed by 6 bases and the J gene end by 9 bases; junction bases not matched to a gene: 9. CDR3: CASRPTLAGGTEQFF. In DNA form, the CDR3 reads TGTGCCAGCAGGCCAACCCTAGCGGGGGGGACTGAGCAGTTCTTC.

V is TRBV30 and J is TRBJ1-5; D not certain. The CDR3 is made up of 14 amino acids. V was pared by 2 bases and J by 1 base, with 9 bases between. CDR1 GTSNPN and CDR2 SVGIG come from the germline V gene (reference sequence). The CDR3 DNA sequence: TGTGCCTGGAGTTTAGGACTCAGCAATCAGCCCCAGCATTTT. Protein sequence: CAWSLGLSNQPQHF.

The chain has TRBV10-3 and TRBJ2-5; 7 nucleotides align to TRBD1. V was clipped by 0 bases and J by 5 bases; unmatched bases: 9. In germline, CDR1 is ENHRY, CDR2 SYGVKD. The CDR3 contains 16 residues. This CDR3 is CAISESGTAVGETQYF. The CDR3 region has the DNA TGTGCCATCAGTGAGTCCGGGACAGCCGTAGGGGAGACCCAGTACTTC.

V gene TRBV19 combines with J gene TRBJ2-7, with TRBD1 matching 10 bases. Per germline, CDR1 LNHDA and CDR2 SQIVND (reference sequence). This CDR3 has 14 amino acids. The ends lost 5 bases at V and 5 bases at J; junction bases unmatched: 6. In DNA, the CDR3 is TGTGCCAGTAGTGCCGGGACAGGGGCCGACGAGCAGTACTTC. This translates into CASSAGTGADEQYF.

The rearrangement links TRBV29-1 to TRBJ2-1; TRBD1 matches 9 bases. V dropped 7 bases and J dropped 8; count of bases not matched to a gene: 6. The germline CDR1 and CDR2 sequences are SQVTM and ANQGSEA. The CDR3 has 12 amino acids. This chain's CDR3 is CSAGTGLDEQFF. The CDR3 region has the DNA TGCAGCGCTGGGACAGGGCTTGATGAGCAGTTCTTC.

The chain employs TRBV14 and TRBJ1-2; no definite D call. The CDR3 runs to 12 residues. V was shortened by 3 bases and J by 4 bases, with 6 bases between the two germline ends. Germline lookup yields CDR1 SGHDN and CDR2 FVKESK. This chain's CDR3 is CASSQYFYGYTF. In nucleotides, the CDR3 is TGTGCCAGCAGCCAGTACTTCTATGGCTACACCTTC.

The chain has TRBV7-2 and TRBJ2-7; 8 positions match TRBD1. This CDR3 spans 14 amino acids. CDR1 and CDR2 from the germline V gene are SGHTA and FQGNSA. Trimming cost V 3 bases and J 2 bases; bases outside gene matches: 3. CDR3: CASSFGDRTYEQYF. The CDR3 DNA reads TGTGCCAGCAGCTTTGGGGACAGGACCTACGAGCAGTACTTC.

V gene TRBV20-1 combines with J gene TRBJ1-6; D is possibly TRBD1 (5 bases). The CDR3 totals 11 residues. Germline V gene sequence: CDR1 DFQATT, CDR2 SNEGSKA (reference sequence). The germline V and J ends were trimmed by 5 bases and 10 bases, with 9 bases remaining between them. This chain's CDR3 is CSAQTDSPLHF. CDR3 coding DNA: TGCAGTGCTCAGACAGACTCACCCCTCCACTTT.

The chain recombines TRBV11-2 with TRBJ2-1; D is perhaps TRBD2 (6 bases). The V gene lost 1 base and the J gene lost 5 bases, with 12 bases spanning the gap. In germline, CDR1 is SGHAT, CDR2 FQNNGV. The length of the CDR3 is 15 residues. The chain's CDR3 is CASSLGAGRHNEQFF. The CDR3 nucleotides are TGTGCCAGCAGCTTAGGGGCAGGGAGGCACAATGAGCAGTTCTTC.

This sequence joins TRBV5-1 and TRBJ2-5; D not certain. The CDR3 length is 15 residues. In germline, CDR1 is SGHRS, CDR2 YFSETQ. The V and J ends lost 0 bases and 5 bases respectively, with 14 bases between them. CDR3 nucleotides: TGCGCCAGCAGCTTGGCCACCCAGTCGGGTGAGACCCAGTACTTC. This gives the protein CASSLATQSGETQYF.

This clone was picked up one time. The chain couples TRBV14 to TRBJ1-2; TRBD1 matches at 7 bases. This CDR3 is 13 amino acids long. In germline, CDR1 is SGHDN, CDR2 FVKESK. With 8 bases clipped from V and 1 base from J, the junction kept 4 bases outside the gene matches. This CDR3 is CASARGLNYGYTF. The CDR3 coding sequence is TGTGCCAGCGCAAGGGGGCTTAACTATGGCTACACCTTC.

The V gene is TRBV2, the J gene TRBJ1-5; TRBD1 matches at 8 bases. The CDR3 spans 17 residues. With V trimmed by 7 bases and J by 1 base, 12 bases remained unmatched. Germline V gives CDR1 SNHLY, CDR2 FYNNEI. This chain's CDR3 is CASTTGTGGTSNQPQHF. In DNA form, the CDR3 reads TGTGCCAGCACAACCGGGACAGGTGGTACCAGCAATCAGCCCCAGCATTTT.